This TCR beta chain was identified in a study of T cells in Graves' hyperthyroidism and ophthalmopathy (dated by TCRdb to the late 2010s). Context from the whole study: A discovery cohort of about a hundred patients, roughly 40 with Graves' ophthalmopathy and approximately 57 with stable Graves' hyperthyroidism, was used to find distinguishing TCR V-J signatures. Prospective prediction of ophthalmopathy was tested in an independent validation cohort consisting of some 20 hyperthyroidism patients and approximately 16 patients who later progressed to ophthalmopathy. Following sampling, methimazole starting at 30 mg daily was given to hyperthyroidism patients, and high-dose intravenous methylprednisolone was given to ophthalmopathy patients. The 95 to 100 discovery patients were randomly split 7:3 into training and test sets. Thyroid tissue and blood T-cell repertoires from more than five Graves' hyperthyroidism patients were also compared in the study. TCR Vbeta CDR3 sequencing of 135 peripheral blood samples (approximately 44 ophthalmopathy, roughly 72 hyperthyroidism and around 17 progressor patients) is reported in the paper.

The TCR beta CDR3 regions were amplified from the RNA transcripts. For the first round of RT-PCR on the TCR CDR3, the HTBI primer set was used together with the Qiagen OneStep RT-PCR kit. The libraries were constructed in a second round of multiplex PCR and then size-selected and purified. The libraries were sequenced on an Illumina HiSeq2000 using paired-end 100 bp reads. For the original study's pipeline: Raw data were processed with SOAPnuke, discarding reads with adapters, uncalled bases, mean Phred below 15, or no exact constant-primer or identifier match. High-quality paired reads were merged with COPE v1.2.5, and unique nucleotide sequences were defined as clonotypes. Clonotypes were aligned to IMGT TRBV, TRBD and TRBJ reference segments using MiTCR v1.1. Only V-J combinations with frequency above 0.0001, covering 99.2% of repertoires, were analysed. A TCS score was defined as the ratio between F50 (clonal expansion) and ExV (chaos), using BLOSUM62-based TCRdist between CDR3 peptides within each V-J. Welch's t-statistics and random forest reduced some 510 V-J features to 13, which were used in a naive Bayes classifier (R e1071). The Morisita-Horn index was used to measure how similar the thyroid and blood repertoires were. Using fastp trimming at Q25 and MiXCR clonotype assembly, TCRdb reanalyzed the public sequencing data and kept in-frame beta chains. Entries are consolidated by CDR3 protein sequence, retaining the most common genes and DNA. The authors' filters were not applied to this entry. For this sample the table gives about 500,000 distinct CDR3 sequences, of which around 50% were detected only once. The ten largest make up about 45% of the sample.

The study excluded patients with uncontrolled infections, other autoimmune diseases, pregnancy or lactation. Diagnoses were established on the basis of clinical symptoms, serum thyroxine and TRAb, thyroid ultrasound, and orbital computed tomography. Trizol reagent was used to extract total RNA, and RNA quality was then checked on an Agilent 2100 Bioanalyzer. Remarks on this clonotype: No antigen is known for it. No base quality values were provided; no much bigger clone lies one nucleotide off.

General conclusions and limits of the study: Sample size was not statistically predetermined, and blinding of investigators to group allocation was not performed. In validation, progression to ophthalmopathy was predicted by the model with nearly 71% sensitivity and roughly 76% specificity, a median of 6.5 months before onset. Most expanded thyroid clonotypes (frequency above 0.001) were also found in blood, which suggests that blood repertoires may mirror thyroid immune responses. A 13 V-J signature model separated ophthalmopathy from stable hyperthyroidism, with around 88% sensitivity and roughly 82% specificity in cross-validation and 80%/75% in testing.

From the cysteine through the phenylalanine, the CDR3 covers 17 amino acids. Only CDR3 DNA is held: 51 bases, read in frame from base 1. The germline V gene gives CDR1 as MGHRA and CDR2 as YSYEKL. The junction carries 18 bases between V and J, which are trimmed by 0 bases and 7 bases respectively. The chain joins TRBV4-1 to TRBJ1-4, with TRBD1 perhaps the D gene, on 6 matching bases. The source material was peripheral blood or thyroid tissue (not recorded which). The receptor comes from an adult woman with Graves' disease, either hyperthyroidism or ophthalmopathy (not recorded which). CDR3 sequence: CASSQDVGRVGGEKLFF. The nucleotides are TGCGCCAGCAGCCAAGATGTGGGCAGGGTAGGGGGTGAAAAACTGTTTTTT.